A single sample gave rise to the 6 T cell receptor beta chains below, sequenced in a study of shared clonotypes between healthy human individuals. The method was immunoSEQ multiplex PCR; TCRdb's version includes in-frame clones alone and lacks a portion of them. The sample consists of hundreds of thousands of clones, around four fifths of them appearing once. The material sequenced was memory CD4+ T cells sorted from blood. Subset described: CD45RA-negative fraction. The receptors originated from a woman aged 25 to 39 in good health.

V usage is TRBV6-1 and J usage is TRBJ1-5; TRBD1 is a possible D gene (5 bases). This CDR3 is 13 amino acids long. Germline lookup yields CDR1 MNHNS and CDR2 SASEGT. The V and J ends lost 6 bases and 6 bases respectively, with 12 bases between them. The CDR3 sequence is CASRAQGPQPQHF. In nucleotides, the CDR3 is TGTGCCAGCAGGGCGCAGGGACCTCAGCCCCAGCATTTT.

In this sample, this clone turned up a few times. The J gene is TRBJ2-3, the V gene TRBV27; tentatively, D is TRBD1 (6 bases). Germline CDR1 and CDR2: MNHEY and SMNVEV (reference sequence). The CDR3 contains 15 residues. V dropped 2 bases and J dropped 1 base, with 10 bases sitting between them. DNA of the CDR3: TGTGCCAGCAGTTTAGCCTACAGGGGCACAGATACGCAGTATTTT. Translation: CASSLAYRGTDTQYF.

This sequence joins TRBV11-2 and TRBJ1-4, with a possible D match to TRBD1 (5 bases). With 1 base removed from V and 5 bases from J, the gap between germline ends came to 20 bases. The CDR3 spans 18 residues. Germline V gene sequence: CDR1 SGHAT, CDR2 FQNNGV. In DNA, the CDR3 is TGTGCCAGCAGCTTAGGGTCGCGGGTGGCTGGGGGGAATGAAAAACTGTTTTTT. It yields the protein CASSLGSRVAGGNEKLFF.

This clone was seen a few times. The V gene is TRBV28, the J gene TRBJ2-5, with TRBD1 matching over 8 bases. This CDR3 comprises 13 residues. With V trimmed by 6 bases and J by 4 bases, 4 bases remained unmatched. Germline loops: CDR1 MDHEN, CDR2 SYDVKM. CDR3 nucleotide sequence: TGTGCCAGCAGGTCAGGGGGCCGAGAGACCCAGTACTTC. This encodes CASRSGGRETQYF.

The J gene is TRBJ2-2, the V gene TRBV11-2; D unclear. CDR1 is SGHAT, CDR2 FQNNGV, per germline. The germline V and J ends were trimmed by 3 bases and 3 bases, with 8 bases remaining between them. This CDR3 is 14 amino acids long. Here the CDR3 reads CASSFLGDTGELFF. DNA of the CDR3: TGTGCCAGCAGCTTCCTGGGCGACACCGGGGAGCTGTTTTTT.

The chain joins TRBV5-1 to TRBJ2-7, with 14 bases aligning to TRBD2. Trimming cost V 4 bases and J 2 bases; bases outside gene matches: 11. The CDR3 length is 18 residues. Germline values: CDR1 SGHRS, CDR2 YFSETQ. CDR3 region: CASSGAGLAGVGAYEQYF. The DNA for the CDR3 is TGCGCCAGCAGCGGGGCGGGACTAGCGGGAGTAGGCGCCTACGAGCAGTACTTC.